This TCR beta chain was recovered during a study of blood T cell repertoires in COVID-19. On the study more broadly: The cDNA or gDNA used as material had been derived from T cells, B-cell-depleted T cells, or PBMCs.

Researchers sorted participants into cohorts using their self-reported clinical history. Source study methods: Amplification of reference gene primers was used by the study to estimate nucleated cell counts. The data were produced by immunoSEQ multiplex PCR, yet TCRdb's version contains in-frame clones alone and is incomplete. That table gives V, J and clone size, and the DNA gave D and trimming. The sample lists about 280,000 clones, approximately 88% occurring once. The CDR3 length is 17 residues. The V segment lost 1 base and the J segment 4 bases; nucleotides outside the gene matches: 8. Germline V lookup: CDR1 SNHLY, CDR2 FYNNEI. This clone has only a few counts.

The material sequenced was PBMCs or T cells enriched from blood (not recorded which). The chain uses TRBV2 and TRBJ1-4, with 8 nucleotides matching TRBD1. This TCR came from a woman aged 40 to 55 who had recovered from COVID-19. Written as DNA, the CDR3 is TGTGCCAGCAGTGAAGTCCCGGGACAGGCCTATAATGAAAAACTGTTTTTT. Protein: CASSEVPGQAYNEKLFF.